These T cell receptor beta chains were read from a single sample in a study of CD8 T cells in ankylosing spondylitis. TCRdb re-called the 5' RACE reads through MiXCR, storing one row per CDR3 protein. The sample lists some 800,000 distinct CDR3 sequences, roughly 12% occurring once. The specimen was blood, either unsorted or a sorted T cell fraction (not recorded which). Source of these receptors: a male donor with ankylosing spondylitis. CDR3s include the opening cysteine and the closing phenylalanine or tryptophan. The D gene is left open where the match is weak. Some rows have no size entry. The others give once, few or many, or a class for an expanded clone.

j_call clone_size d_call v_call cdr3_aa cdr3_nt
TRBJ2-3 few TRBD1 TRBV5-1 CASREQGASNTQYF TGCGCCAGCAGAGAACAGGGGGCGAGTAATACGCAGTATTTT
TRBJ2-1 many . TRBV20-1 CSATEGPSYNEQFF TGCAGTGCCACCGAAGGTCCCTCCTACAATGAGCAGTTCTTC
TRBJ2-3 . . TRBV28 CASGAVTDTQYF TGTGCCAGCGGTGCTGTCACAGATACGCAGTATTTT
TRBJ1-5 many TRBD1 TRBV20-1 CSARDRRQGRQPQHF TGCAGTGCTAGAGATCGAAGACAGGGGAGGCAGCCCCAGCATTTT
TRBJ2-7 . TRBD1 TRBV11-1 CASSLSGQSDYEQYF TGTGCCAGCAGCTTATCGGGACAGTCAGACTACGAGCAGTACTTC
TRBJ2-2 . . TRBV27 CASSFTSGTGELFF TGTGCCAGCAGTTTTACCTCGGGCACCGGGGAGCTGTTTTTT
TRBJ2-1 . TRBD1 TRBV28 CASSLSGTGSWNEQFF TGTGCCAGCAGCCTCAGTGGGACAGGGTCATGGAATGAGCAGTTCTTC
TRBJ1-2 few . TRBV20-1 CSARQAGLRIYGYTF TGCAGTGCCAGACAGGCGGGCCTTAGGATCTATGGCTACACCTTC
TRBJ2-3 . . TRBV7-2 CASSTGPFTDTQYF TGTGCCAGCAGCACGGGTCCATTCACAGATACGCAGTATTTT
TRBJ2-1 few . TRBV28 CASSSTGRFYNEQFF TGTGCCAGCAGTTCGACAGGGAGGTTCTACAATGAGCAGTTCTTC
TRBJ1-4 few TRBD1 TRBV5-1 CASSPTGTALNEKLFF TGCGCCAGCAGCCCAACCGGGACAGCCCTTAATGAAAAACTGTTTTTT
TRBJ2-1 . . TRBV7-2 CASSSFPLLDNEQFF TGTGCCAGCAGCAGCTTTCCCCTCTTAGACAATGAGCAGTTCTTC
TRBJ1-2 few . TRBV20-1 CSARLRTLYGYTF TGCAGTGCTAGACTCCGGACCCTTTATGGCTACACCTTC
TRBJ1-1 many TRBD1 TRBV12-3/TRBV12-4 CASSINRDRNTEAFF TGTGCCAGCAGTATTAACCGGGACAGGAACACTGAAGCTTTCTTT
TRBJ2-5 many TRBD2 TRBV24-1 CAVAGGEETQYF TGTGCCGTCGCGGGGGGGGAAGAGACCCAGTACTTC
TRBJ2-1 . TRBD2 TRBV7-7 CASSPGLANLPSSYNEQFF TGTGCTAGCAGCCCGGGACTAGCTAACTTACCGAGCTCCTACAATGAGCAGTTCTTC
TRBJ2-7 many . TRBV5-1 CASSPDGTYEQYF TGCGCCAGCAGTCCGGACGGAACCTACGAGCAGTACTTC
TRBJ2-7 few . TRBV20-1 CSALRVTGWGEQYF TGCAGTGCTCTTCGGGTTACAGGCTGGGGCGAGCAGTACTTC
TRBJ2-7 . TRBD2 TRBV12-3/TRBV12-4 CASSRTSGAPYEQYF TGTGCCAGCAGTCGGACTAGCGGGGCCCCCTACGAGCAGTACTTC
TRBJ2-1 few TRBD2 TRBV4-1 CASSQDVLTRLAGYNEQFF TGCGCCAGCAGCCAAGATGTACTGACTAGACTAGCGGGATACAATGAGCAGTTCTTC
TRBJ2-5 many . TRBV20-1 CSARHGQETQYF TGCAGTGCTAGACACGGCCAAGAGACCCAGTACTTC
TRBJ2-1 few . TRBV27 CASSFPLASGFHEQFF TGTGCCAGCAGTTTTCCCCTTGCTTCGGGCTTCCATGAGCAGTTCTTC
TRBJ2-2 few TRBD1 TRBV5-1 CASSLGSTGGTGELFF TGCGCCAGCAGCTTGGGCTCGACAGGGGGGACCGGGGAGCTGTTTTTT
TRBJ1-1 few . TRBV20-1 CSADEIPFRTEAFF TGCAGTGCTGACGAAATACCCTTCCGTACTGAAGCTTTCTTT
TRBJ2-2 many . TRBV4-2 CASSPRLVNTGELFF TGTGCCAGCAGCCCCAGACTAGTGAACACCGGGGAGCTGTTTTTT
TRBJ1-2 many TRBD1 TRBV7-9 CASSQGQYYGYTF TGTGCCAGCAGCCAGGGACAGTACTATGGCTACACCTTC
TRBJ2-3 . TRBD1 TRBV15 CATSRDTAAGGLDTQYF TGTGCCACCAGCAGAGATACCGCCGCAGGGGGCTTAGATACGCAGTATTTT
TRBJ2-3 . TRBD2 TRBV20-1 CRAPGPGTSGDSSTDTQYF TGCAGGGCCCCTGGCCCGGGGACTAGCGGGGATTCTAGCACAGATACGCAGTATTTT
TRBJ1-2 . . TRBV4-2 CASSQGKTPSYGYTF TGTGCCAGCAGCCAAGGCAAGACACCAAGCTATGGCTACACCTTC
TRBJ2-2 many . TRBV25-1 CASSGDTGELFF TGTGCCAGCAGCGGTGACACCGGGGAGCTGTTTTTT
TRBJ2-5 . . TRBV6-1 CTLGGGRQETQYF TGTACCTTAGGGGGGGGGCGCCAGGAGACCCAGTACTTC
TRBJ1-5 few TRBD1 TRBV7-2 CASSSQGFSNQPQHF TGTGCCAGCAGCTCACAGGGGTTTAGCAATCAGCCCCAGCATTTT
TRBJ2-1 once TRBD2 TRBV18 CASSPRAGDNEQFF TGTGCCAGCTCACCACGAGCGGGAGACAATGAGCAGTTCTTC
TRBJ1-2 few TRBD1 TRBV4-2 CASSHRQGTDGYTF TGTGCCAGCAGCCACCGACAGGGGACGGATGGCTACACCTTC
TRBJ2-2 . . TRBV4-3 CASSQVVGQEYTGELFF TGCGCCAGCAGCCAGGTTGTTGGCCAGGAGTACACCGGGGAGCTGTTTTTT
TRBJ2-2 . . TRBV20-1 CSAPVRKGPGELFF TGCAGTGCCCCCGTCCGAAAGGGTCCCGGGGAGCTGTTTTTT
TRBJ2-7 few TRBD2 TRBV6-1 CASSKGGRWTYEQYF TGTGCCAGCAGTAAAGGCGGGAGATGGACCTACGAGCAGTACTTC
TRBJ2-1 . . TRBV30 CAWSKRGSYNEQFF TGTGCCTGGAGTAAAAGGGGCTCCTACAATGAGCAGTTCTTC
TRBJ2-3 . . TRBV7-9 CASSLSTSFTDTQYF TGTGCCAGCAGCTTGAGTACTTCCTTCACAGATACGCAGTATTTT
TRBJ1-3 few . TRBV11-2 CASSLDLGTLGNTIYF TGTGCCAGCAGCTTAGATCTCGGGACATTAGGAAACACCATATATTTT
TRBJ2-1 few TRBD2 TRBV20-1 CSALPVLVAGVKYNEQFF TGCAGTGCTCTCCCAGTCCTTGTAGCGGGAGTAAAGTACAATGAGCAGTTCTTC
TRBJ2-2 few TRBD1 TRBV5-1 CASSLPGGAGELFF TGCGCCAGCAGCTTGCCAGGGGGAGCCGGGGAGCTGTTTTTT
TRBJ1-5 . . TRBV29-1 CSVAGGINQPQHF TGCAGCGTTGCGGGCGGGATCAATCAGCCCCAGCATTTT
TRBJ2-2 . . TRBV20-1 CSAGRREANTGELFF TGCAGTGCCGGCCGGAGGGAAGCGAACACCGGGGAGCTGTTTTTT
TRBJ2-3 few TRBD1 TRBV12-3/TRBV12-4 CASTSLLKHRDRDRNTQYF TGTGCCAGCACCTCCCTACTCAAACACCGGGACAGGGATAGGAATACGCAGTATTTT
TRBJ2-7 few . TRBV20-1 CSARDPGASSYEQYF TGCAGTGCTAGAGATCCAGGAGCAAGCTCCTACGAGCAGTACTTC
TRBJ2-3 . . TRBV7-2 CASSYRRGLITDTQYF TGTGCCAGCAGCTACCGCCGGGGCCTGATCACAGATACGCAGTATTTT
TRBJ2-1 few . TRBV7-9 CASSLNQRNWDEQFF TGTGCCAGCAGCTTAAACCAGCGGAATTGGGATGAGCAGTTCTTC
TRBJ1-1 many . TRBV5-1 CASSLAGKTEAFF TGTGCCAGCAGCTTAGCAGGGAAGACTGAAGCTTTCTTT
TRBJ2-7 few . TRBV18 CASSHRTSEQYF TGTGCCAGCTCGCACAGGACCTCCGAGCAGTACTTC
TRBJ1-2 . TRBD1 TRBV20-1 CSASRQGYDYGYTF TGCAGTGCTAGTCGACAGGGATATGACTATGGCTACACCTTC
TRBJ2-3 . . TRBV9 CASSVGDTDTQYF TGTGCCAGCAGCGTAGGTGACACAGATACGCAGTATTTT